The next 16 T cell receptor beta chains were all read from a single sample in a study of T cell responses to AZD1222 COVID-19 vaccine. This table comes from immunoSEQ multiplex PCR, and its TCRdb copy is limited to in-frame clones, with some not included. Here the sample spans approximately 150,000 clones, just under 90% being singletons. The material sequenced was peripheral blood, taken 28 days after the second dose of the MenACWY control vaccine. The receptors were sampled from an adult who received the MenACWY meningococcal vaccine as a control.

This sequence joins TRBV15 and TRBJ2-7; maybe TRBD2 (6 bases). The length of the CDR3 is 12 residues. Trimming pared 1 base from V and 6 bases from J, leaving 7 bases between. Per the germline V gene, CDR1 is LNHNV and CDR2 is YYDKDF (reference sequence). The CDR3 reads CATSRVGSEQYF. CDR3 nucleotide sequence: TGTGCCACCAGCAGAGTCGGGAGCGAGCAGTACTTC.

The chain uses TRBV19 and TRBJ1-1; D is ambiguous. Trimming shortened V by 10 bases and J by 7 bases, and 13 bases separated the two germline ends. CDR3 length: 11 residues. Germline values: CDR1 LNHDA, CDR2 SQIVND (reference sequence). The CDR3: CATSTWGEAFF. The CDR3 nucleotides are TGTGCCACTTCGACGTGGGGTGAAGCTTTCTTT.

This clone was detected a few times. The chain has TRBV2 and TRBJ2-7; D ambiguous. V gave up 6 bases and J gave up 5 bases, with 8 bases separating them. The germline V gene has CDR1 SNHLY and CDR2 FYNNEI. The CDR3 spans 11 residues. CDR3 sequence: CASRVFNEQYF. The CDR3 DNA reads TGTGCCAGCAGGGTTTTCAACGAGCAGTACTTC.

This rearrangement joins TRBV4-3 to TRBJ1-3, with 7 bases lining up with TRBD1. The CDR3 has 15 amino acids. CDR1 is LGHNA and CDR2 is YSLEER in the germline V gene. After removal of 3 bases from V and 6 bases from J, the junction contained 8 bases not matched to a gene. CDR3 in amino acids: CASSQATGWKNTIYF. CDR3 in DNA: TGCGCCAGCAGCCAGGCGACAGGGTGGAAAAACACCATATATTTT.

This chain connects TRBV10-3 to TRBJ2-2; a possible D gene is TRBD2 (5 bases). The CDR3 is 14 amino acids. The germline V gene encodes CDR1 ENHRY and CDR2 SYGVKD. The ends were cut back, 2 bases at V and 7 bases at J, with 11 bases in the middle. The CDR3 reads CAISERNRGGELFF. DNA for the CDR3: TGTGCCATCAGTGAGAGGAATCGGGGCGGGGAGCTGTTTTTT.

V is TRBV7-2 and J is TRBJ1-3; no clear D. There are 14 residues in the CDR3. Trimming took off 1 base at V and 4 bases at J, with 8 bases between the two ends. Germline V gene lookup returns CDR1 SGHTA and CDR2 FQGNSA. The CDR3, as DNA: TGTGCCAGCAGCTTAGAGGCGGTAGGAAACACCATATATTTT. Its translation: CASSLEAVGNTIYF.

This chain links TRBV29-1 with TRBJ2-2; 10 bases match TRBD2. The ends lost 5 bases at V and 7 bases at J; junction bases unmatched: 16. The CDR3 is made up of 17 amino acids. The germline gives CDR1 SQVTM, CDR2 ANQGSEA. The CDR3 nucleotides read TGCAGCGTTCCAATAACAGCTAGCGGGAGCGTAAACGGGGAGCTGTTTTTT. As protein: CSVPITASGSVNGELFF.

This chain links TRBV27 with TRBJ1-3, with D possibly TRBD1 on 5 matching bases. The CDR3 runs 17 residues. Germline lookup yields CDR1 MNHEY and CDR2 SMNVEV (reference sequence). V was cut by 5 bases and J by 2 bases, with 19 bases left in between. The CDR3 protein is CASSPFRTSGAGNTIYF. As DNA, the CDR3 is TGTGCCAGCAGTCCCTTCCGGACATCCGGAGCTGGAAACACCATATATTTT.

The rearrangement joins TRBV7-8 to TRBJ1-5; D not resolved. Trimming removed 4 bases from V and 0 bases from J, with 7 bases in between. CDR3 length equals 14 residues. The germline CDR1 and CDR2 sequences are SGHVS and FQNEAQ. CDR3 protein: CASSWHDSNQPQHF. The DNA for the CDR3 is TGTGCCAGCAGCTGGCACGATAGCAATCAGCCCCAGCATTTT.

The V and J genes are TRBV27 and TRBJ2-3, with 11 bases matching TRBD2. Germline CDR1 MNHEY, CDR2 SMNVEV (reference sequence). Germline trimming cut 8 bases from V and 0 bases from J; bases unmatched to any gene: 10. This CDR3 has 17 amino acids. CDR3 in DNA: TGTGCCAGCGGTAGGCTAGCGGGAGGTACCAGCACAGATACGCAGTATTTT. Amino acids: CASGRLAGGTSTDTQYF.

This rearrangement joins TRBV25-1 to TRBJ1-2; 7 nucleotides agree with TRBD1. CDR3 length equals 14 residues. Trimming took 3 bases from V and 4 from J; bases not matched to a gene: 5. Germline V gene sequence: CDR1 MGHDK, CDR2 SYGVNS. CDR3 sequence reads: CASSERQGGYGYTF. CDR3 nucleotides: TGTGCCAGCAGTGAGCGACAGGGTGGCTATGGCTACACCTTC.

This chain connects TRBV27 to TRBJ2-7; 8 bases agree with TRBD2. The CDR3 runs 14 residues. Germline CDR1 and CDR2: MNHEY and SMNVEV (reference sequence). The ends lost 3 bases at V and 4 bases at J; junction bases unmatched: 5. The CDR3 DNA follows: TGTGCCAGCAGTTTGGAGGGGACTAGATACGAGCAGTACTTC. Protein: CASSLEGTRYEQYF.

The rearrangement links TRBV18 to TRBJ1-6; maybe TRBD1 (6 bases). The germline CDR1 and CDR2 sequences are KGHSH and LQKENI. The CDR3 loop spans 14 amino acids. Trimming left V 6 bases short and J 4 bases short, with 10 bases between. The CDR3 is CASSPGQYNSPLHF. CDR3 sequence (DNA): TGTGCCAGCTCGCCGGGACAATATAATTCACCCCTCCACTTT. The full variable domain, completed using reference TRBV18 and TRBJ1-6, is NAGVMQNPRHLVRRRGQEARLRCSPMKGHSHVYWYRQLPEEGLKFMVYLQKENIIDESGMPKERFSAEFPKEGPSILRIQQVVRGDSAAYFCASSPGQYNSPLHFGNGTRLTVT.

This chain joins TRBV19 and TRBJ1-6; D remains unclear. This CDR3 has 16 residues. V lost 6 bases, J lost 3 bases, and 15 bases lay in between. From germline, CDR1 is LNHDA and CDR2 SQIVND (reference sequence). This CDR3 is CASSHKGDFYNSPLHF. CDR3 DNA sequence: TGTGCCAGTAGCCATAAGGGTGACTTCTATAATTCACCCCTCCACTTT.

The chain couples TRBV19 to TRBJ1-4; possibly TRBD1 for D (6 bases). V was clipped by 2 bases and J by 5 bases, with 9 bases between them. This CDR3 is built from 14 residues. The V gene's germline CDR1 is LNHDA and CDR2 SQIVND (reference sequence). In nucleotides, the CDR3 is TGTGCCAGTAGTATACGTCAGGGGAATGAAAAACTGTTTTTT. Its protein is CASSIRQGNEKLFF.

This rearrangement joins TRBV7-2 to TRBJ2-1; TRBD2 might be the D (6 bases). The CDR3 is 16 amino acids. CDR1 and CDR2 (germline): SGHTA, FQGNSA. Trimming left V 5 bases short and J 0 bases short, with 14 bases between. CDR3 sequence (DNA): TGTGCCAGCAGCCCCCACGCGGGAAGCTCCTACAATGAGCAGTTCTTC. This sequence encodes CASSPHAGSSYNEQFF. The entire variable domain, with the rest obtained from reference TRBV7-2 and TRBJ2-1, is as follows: GAGVSQSPSNKVTEKGKDVELRCDPISGHTALYWYRQSLGQGLEFLIYFQGNSAPDKSGLPSDRFSAERTGGSVSTLTIQRTQQEDSAVYLCASSPHAGSSYNEQFFGPGTRLTVL.